This passage covers 25 T cell receptor beta chains from one sample sequenced in a study of cytomegalovirus exposure and HLA in healthy donors. The study ran its PCR with 60 Vbeta and 13 Jbeta primers. Repertoires were generated with immunoSEQ multiplex PCR, while TCRdb's copy carries only in-frame clones and drops some. Altogether under 200,000 clones are present, about 80% being singletons, with the ten largest covering 1%. The source material was PBMCs. The source of these receptors is a woman in her 50s in good health and CMV-seropositive.

The genes are TRBV11-1 and TRBJ2-5, with TRBD1 as a possible D gene (5 bases). The closer fit of TRBJ2-7 to the DNA end suggests the J call may be wrong. The CDR3 is 13 residues long. Germline V gene data show CDR1 as SGHAT and CDR2 as FQDESV (reference sequence). The DNA of the CDR3 is TGTGCCAGCAGCTTAGACAGGACAAACGAGCAGTACTTC. This codes for CASSLDRTNEQYF.

V and J are TRBV29-1 and TRBJ1-2; D is possibly TRBD1 (5 bases). The V end lost 5 bases, the J end lost 7 bases, and 14 bases lay between the germline ends. The CDR3 length is 12 residues. Per the germline V gene, CDR1 is SQVTM and CDR2 is ANQGSEA. DNA of the CDR3: TGCAGCGTTCTCTCAGGGATTGGTGGCTACACCTTC. As protein: CSVLSGIGGYTF.

The CDR3 bases are TGCGCCAGCGTGGGCGGGGGGCGTAATGAGCAGTTCTTC. It translates to CASVGGGRNEQFF. V usage is TRBV5-1 and J usage is TRBJ2-1; 8 bases are shared with TRBD2. The germline gives CDR1 SGHRS, CDR2 YFSETQ. After removal of 7 bases from V and 7 bases from J, the junction contained 7 bases not matched to a gene. This CDR3 is built from 13 residues.

The gene calls are TRBV2 and TRBJ1-5, with no clear D. The CDR3 runs 14 residues. Per germline, CDR1 SNHLY and CDR2 FYNNEI. V shed 4 bases and J shed 5 bases, with 12 bases lying between them. CDR3 DNA sequence: TGTGCCAGCAGTGTGGCGCGGAAGGATCAGCCCCAGCATTTT. Protein product: CASSVARKDQPQHF. The full variable domain, with the rest looked up from reference TRBV2 and TRBJ1-5, is EPEVTQTPSHQVTQMGQEVILRCVPISNHLYFYWYRQILGQKVEFLVSFYNNEISEKSEIFDDQFSVERPDGSNFTLKIRSTKLEDSAMYFCASSVARKDQPQHFGDGTRLSIL.

The chain links TRBV11-2 to TRBJ1-2, with a tentative D call TRBD1 (6 bases). This CDR3 region has 17 residues. Trimming left V 5 bases short and J 0 bases short, with 19 bases between. The germline CDR1 and CDR2 sequences are SGHAT and FQNNGV. The CDR3 sequence: CASSNNRDTGTNYGYTF. CDR3 bases: TGTGCCAGCAGCAACAATCGGGACACCGGGACTAACTATGGCTACACCTTC.

This clone is a singleton in its sample. The gene calls are TRBV11-1 and TRBJ2-3; D may be TRBD1 (6 bases). Germline values: CDR1 SGHAT, CDR2 FQDESV (reference sequence). This CDR3 is built from 16 residues. Trimming pared 7 bases from V and 1 base from J, leaving 18 bases between. The DNA for the CDR3 is TGTGCCAGCACCCCTGGGGGCTCTTGGGGCACAGATACGCAGTATTTT. Amino acids: CASTPGGSWGTDTQYF.

V and J are TRBV14 and TRBJ2-1; the match to TRBD1 covers 9 bases. V lost 4 bases to trimming and J lost 6 bases; unmatched junction nucleotides: 10. This CDR3 has 16 residues. Germline CDR1 and CDR2: SGHDN and FVKESK. For the CDR3, the DNA is TGTGCCAGCAGCCGCGTACAGGGGGCGAGGTTCAATGAGCAGTTCTTC. Translated, it gives CASSRVQGARFNEQFF. Full variable domain (outside the CDR3, taken from reference TRBV14 and TRBJ2-1): EAGVTQFPSHSVIEKGQTVTLRCDPISGHDNLYWYRRVMGKEIKFLLHFVKESKQDESGMPNNRFLAERTGGTYSTLKVQPAELEDSGVYFCASSRVQGARFNEQFFGPGTRLTVL.

This chain uses TRBV5-1 with TRBJ1-1, with 8 bases aligning to TRBD1. Unmatched junction bases numbered 5, after V lost 0 bases and J lost 7 bases. Germline CDR1 SGHRS, CDR2 YFSETQ. CDR3 length: 14 residues. This CDR3 is CASSLVQGAGEAFF. In nucleotides, the CDR3 is TGCGCCAGCAGCTTGGTCCAGGGGGCGGGTGAAGCTTTCTTT. Full variable domain (remainder filled in from reference TRBV5-1 and TRBJ1-1): KAGVTQTPRYLIKTRGQQVTLSCSPISGHRSVSWYQQTPGQGLQFLFEYFSETQRNKGNFPGRFSGRQFSNSRSEMNVSTLELGDSALYLCASSLVQGAGEAFFGQGTRLTVV.

In DNA, the CDR3 is TGTGCCAGTAACAGAGTTGGAGGGCCCATTCAGTACTTC. As protein: CASNRVGGPIQYF. The chain recombines TRBV19 with TRBJ2-4; possibly TRBD2 for D (6 bases). CDR3 length: 13 residues. From germline, CDR1 is LNHDA and CDR2 SQIVND (reference sequence). V lost 7 bases and J 9 bases, leaving 16 bases between the germline ends.

V and J are TRBV18 and TRBJ2-7, with 8 bases lining up with TRBD1. The CDR3 has 15 residues. V dropped 5 bases and J dropped 5; count of bases not matched to a gene: 11. CDR1 is KGHSH, CDR2 LQKENI, per germline. The CDR3 spells CASSTRQGQRDEQYF. The DNA of the CDR3 is TGTGCCAGCTCAACCCGACAGGGGCAACGCGACGAGCAGTACTTC.

This chain joins TRBV29-1 and TRBJ2-7; D is possibly TRBD1 (6 bases). This CDR3 spans 15 amino acids. Trimming pared 5 bases from V and 3 bases from J, leaving 20 bases between. Germline-derived CDR1 and CDR2 are SQVTM and ANQGSEA. CDR3 DNA sequence: TGCAGCGTTCCTATGACAGGTCGTTTAGGCTACGAGCAGTACTTC. Translated: CSVPMTGRLGYEQYF.

The V and J genes are TRBV7-6 and TRBJ2-7; a weak D match, TRBD2 (6 bases). The CDR3 sequence is 16 residues long. Germline CDR1 reads SGHVS; CDR2 reads FNYEAQ. V was clipped by 3 bases and J by 2 bases, with 17 bases between them. The CDR3 reads CASSLVGEAGTYEQYF. CDR3 in DNA: TGTGCCAGCAGCTTGGTAGGGGAGGCGGGGACCTACGAGCAGTACTTC.

The chain has TRBV28 and TRBJ2-2, with 10 bases that match TRBD1. CDR1 is MDHEN, CDR2 SYDVKM, per germline. Trimming took 5 bases from V and 3 from J; bases not matched to a gene: 6. The CDR3 extends over 16 amino acids. CDR3: CASSPQDRGYTGELFF. DNA for the CDR3: TGTGCCAGCAGTCCTCAGGACAGGGGGTACACCGGGGAGCTGTTTTTT.

Regarding this clone: Other DNA sequences in this specimen translate into the identical CDR3. The chain has TRBV7-9 and TRBJ2-1; TRBD2 matches at 11 bases. Germline V gives CDR1 SEHNR, CDR2 FQNEAQ (reference sequence). This CDR3 has 15 amino acids. Germline trimming cut 5 bases from V and 4 bases from J; bases unmatched to any gene: 4. This chain's CDR3 is CASSPLAGGYNEQFF. The CDR3 DNA is TGTGCCAGCAGCCCGCTAGCGGGGGGATACAATGAGCAGTTCTTC.

This chain connects TRBV10-3 to TRBJ2-4; no reliable D call. Germline loops: CDR1 ENHRY, CDR2 SYGVKD. The CDR3 is 12 residues long. Trimming shortened V by 0 bases and J by 8 bases, and 5 bases separated the two germline ends. The CDR3 DNA follows: TGTGCCATCAGTGAGTCTCTTGACATTCAGTACTTC. This gives the protein CAISESLDIQYF.

CDR3 nucleotide sequence: TGTGCCACAACCCCTACTGGGGCCAACGTCCTGACTTTC. Translation: CATTPTGANVLTF. The chain has TRBV28 and TRBJ2-6, with D hard to call. The V gene lost 10 bases and the J gene lost 2 bases, with 9 bases spanning the gap. The CDR3 loop spans 13 amino acids. Looked up from germline, CDR1 is MDHEN and CDR2 is SYDVKM.

The chain combines TRBV6-6 with TRBJ1-5, with a weak D call TRBD1 (5 bases). The CDR3 has 13 residues. V dropped 4 bases and J dropped 4 bases, with 8 bases sitting between them. Looked up from germline, CDR1 is MNHNY and CDR2 is SVGAGI (reference sequence). CDR3 bases: TGTGCCAGCAGTTTCCCAGGGAATCAGCCCCAGCATTTT. This encodes CASSFPGNQPQHF.

This chain uses TRBV27 with TRBJ1-5; D remains ambiguous. Germline CDR1 MNHEY, CDR2 SMNVEV (reference sequence). V lost 3 bases, J lost 0 bases, and 6 bases lay in between. The CDR3 contains 14 residues. DNA of the CDR3: TGTGCCAGCAGTTTCCGTAGTAGCAATCAGCCCCAGCATTTT. Protein sequence: CASSFRSSNQPQHF.

This clone was counted between two and nine times. The J gene is TRBJ2-3, the V gene TRBV7-3, with unresolved D. The CDR3 spans 14 residues. Trimming took off 8 bases at V and 0 bases at J, with 12 bases between the two ends. Looked up from germline, CDR1 is SGHTA and CDR2 is FQGTGA. The CDR3 DNA reads TGTGCCAGCTCGAGCGAGACCAGCACAGATACGCAGTATTTT. This gives the protein CASSSETSTDTQYF.

The table lists this clone with a few counts. The chain employs TRBV4-3 and TRBJ2-7; D is undetermined. In germline, CDR1 is LGHNA, CDR2 YSLEER. V lost 0 bases and J 2 bases, leaving 11 bases between the germline ends. The CDR3 runs to 15 residues. The CDR3: CASSQDRVGAYEQYF. The CDR3, as DNA: TGCGCCAGCAGCCAAGACCGGGTAGGAGCCTACGAGCAGTACTTC.

On this clone: Other DNA sequences in this specimen translate into the identical CDR3. The chain is built from TRBV7-3 and TRBJ2-5, with 12 bases identical to TRBD1. Trimming cost V 0 bases and J 5 bases; bases outside gene matches: 4. CDR3 length equals 16 residues. Germline V CDR1 and CDR2: SGHTA, FQGTGA. The CDR3 nucleotides read TGTGCCAGCAGCTTAACCGGGACAGGGGGCTCGGAGACCCAGTACTTC. The encoded protein is CASSLTGTGGSETQYF.

J is TRBJ2-7 and V is TRBV28, with 11 bases fitting TRBD2. Germline V gene data show CDR1 as MDHEN and CDR2 as SYDVKM. The junction had 9 bases not matched to a gene; V was cut back by 1 base and J by 7 bases. This CDR3 contains 16 residues. The CDR3 sequence is CASSLSPRLAGFEQYF. The CDR3 nucleotides read TGTGCCAGCAGTTTATCCCCACGACTAGCGGGGTTTGAGCAGTACTTC.

The chain couples TRBV5-1 to TRBJ2-5; 10 bases line up with TRBD1. J lost 5 bases, V lost 5 bases, and 9 bases had no gene match. There are 15 residues in the CDR3. Germline V gene sequence: CDR1 SGHRS, CDR2 YFSETQ. This CDR3 is CASRPGQGNLETQYF. The CDR3 bases are TGCGCCAGCAGACCGGGACAGGGGAACTTGGAGACCCAGTACTTC. Together with reference TRBV5-1 and TRBJ2-5, the CDR3 gives the full variable domain: KAGVTQTPRYLIKTRGQQVTLSCSPISGHRSVSWYQQTPGQGLQFLFEYFSETQRNKGNFPGRFSGRQFSNSRSEMNVSTLELGDSALYLCASRPGQGNLETQYFGPGTRLLVL.

The J gene is TRBJ1-5, the V gene TRBV19; D not certain. The CDR3 runs to 13 residues. Germline CDR1 LNHDA, CDR2 SQIVND (reference sequence). V lost 1 base to trimming and J lost 5 bases, with 6 bases between them. The CDR3 nucleotides are TGTGCCAGTAGTATAGTACGGGATCAGCCCCAGCATTTT. As protein: CASSIVRDQPQHF.

The chain uses TRBV19 and TRBJ2-7; possible D gene TRBD1, 5 bases. Trimming left V 5 bases short and J 3 bases short, with 11 bases between. CDR1 is LNHDA and CDR2 is SQIVND in the germline V gene (reference sequence). The CDR3 loop spans 13 amino acids. CDR3: CASSPPGYYEQYF. CDR3 DNA: TGTGCCAGTAGTCCCCCAGGGTACTACGAGCAGTACTTC.